This T cell receptor beta chain appears in the sequencing data of a study of blood T cell repertoires in COVID-19. Study context: From T cells, B-cell-depleted T cells, or PBMCs came the material, which was cDNA or gDNA.

This clone was seen a single time. CDR1 and CDR2 (germline): KGHSH, LQKENI. With 1 base clipped from V and 6 bases from J, the junction kept 7 bases outside the gene matches. This CDR3 is built from 16 residues. Method: immunoSEQ multiplex PCR; TCRdb's copy keeps in-frame clones and lacks some. The table has about 160,000 clones, around four fifths seen once. The rearrangement links TRBV18 to TRBJ2-2; the match to TRBD1 covers 8 bases. This receptor was identified in a woman in her sixties or seventies with acute or convalescent COVID-19. The specimen sequenced was peripheral blood. CDR3 sequence reads: CASSPLADRVPGELFF. The CDR3 DNA follows: TGTGCCAGCTCACCACTGGCGGACAGGGTTCCCGGGGAGCTGTTTTTT.